This TCR beta chain was sequenced for a study of blood T cells in healthy people across ages. The study, taken as a whole, reports: The long-lived group displayed more naive CD4+ cells, plus higher diversity, than the aged donors did.

Next came a second PCR, run for about 7 to 12 cycles, which used a sample-barcoded 5' primer along with a J-beta primer mix. TCRdb passed the 5' RACE reads through MiXCR, listing each CDR3 protein once. Of about 1.5 million distinct CDR3 sequences listed, approximately 39% are singletons. Concerning this clonotype itself: Its antigen remains unidentified.

Per germline, CDR1 SNHLY and CDR2 FYNNEI. The CDR3 extends over 15 amino acids. V gave up 7 bases and J gave up 1 base, with 14 bases separating them. Per sample, extraction of total RNA gave at least 5.5 micrograms in every case. The sequencing input was blood. The sequence derives from a woman aged 18-29 years in good health. This chain uses TRBV2 with TRBJ1-5; D remains unclear. CDR3 loop: CASTEGRRSNQPQHF. CDR3 coding DNA: TGTGCCAGCACCGAGGGCAGGAGAAGCAATCAGCCCCAGCATTTT.